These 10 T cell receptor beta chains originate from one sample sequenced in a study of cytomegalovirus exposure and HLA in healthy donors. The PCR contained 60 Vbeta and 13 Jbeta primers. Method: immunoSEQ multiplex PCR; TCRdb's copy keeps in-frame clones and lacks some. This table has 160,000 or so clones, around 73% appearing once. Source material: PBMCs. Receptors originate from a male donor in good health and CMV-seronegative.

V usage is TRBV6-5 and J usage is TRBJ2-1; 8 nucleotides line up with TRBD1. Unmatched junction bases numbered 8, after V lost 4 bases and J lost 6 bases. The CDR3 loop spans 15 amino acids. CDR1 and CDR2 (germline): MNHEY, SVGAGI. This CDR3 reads CASSSSGQGINEQFF. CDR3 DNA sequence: TGTGCCAGCAGTTCCTCCGGACAGGGTATCAATGAGCAGTTCTTC.

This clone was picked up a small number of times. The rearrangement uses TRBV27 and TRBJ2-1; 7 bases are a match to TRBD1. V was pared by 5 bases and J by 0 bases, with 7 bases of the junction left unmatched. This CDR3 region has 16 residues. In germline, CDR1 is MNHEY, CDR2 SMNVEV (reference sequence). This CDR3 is CASSPGTASSYNEQFF. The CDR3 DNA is TGTGCCAGCAGTCCCGGGACAGCGAGCTCCTACAATGAGCAGTTCTTC.

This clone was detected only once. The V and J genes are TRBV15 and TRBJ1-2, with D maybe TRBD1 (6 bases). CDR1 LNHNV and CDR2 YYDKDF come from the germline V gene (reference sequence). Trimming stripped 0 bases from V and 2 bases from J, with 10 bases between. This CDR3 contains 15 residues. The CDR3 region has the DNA TGTGCCACCAGCAGAGAGGTTAGGGGGAACTATGGCTACACCTTC. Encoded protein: CATSREVRGNYGYTF.

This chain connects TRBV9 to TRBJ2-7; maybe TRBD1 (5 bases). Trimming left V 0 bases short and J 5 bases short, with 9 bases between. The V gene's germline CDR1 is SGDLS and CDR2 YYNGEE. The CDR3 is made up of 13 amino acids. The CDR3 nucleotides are TGTGCCAGCAGCGTAGCTTTGGGGCACGAGCAGTACTTC. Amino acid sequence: CASSVALGHEQYF.

CDR3 in DNA: TGTGCCAGCGGGACAGGGCAAAACATTCAGTACTTC. Residues: CASGTGQNIQYF. This rearrangement joins TRBV2 to TRBJ2-4, with 9 bases that match TRBD1. CDR3 length: 12 residues. Germline V gene lookup returns CDR1 SNHLY and CDR2 FYNNEI. J was trimmed by 5 bases and V by 8 bases; bases with no gene match: 1.

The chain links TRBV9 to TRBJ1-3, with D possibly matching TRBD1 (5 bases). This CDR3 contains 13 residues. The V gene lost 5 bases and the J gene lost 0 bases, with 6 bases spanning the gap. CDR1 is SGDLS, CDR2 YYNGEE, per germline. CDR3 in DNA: TGTGCCAGCAGACAGGACTCTGGAAACACCATATATTTT. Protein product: CASRQDSGNTIYF.

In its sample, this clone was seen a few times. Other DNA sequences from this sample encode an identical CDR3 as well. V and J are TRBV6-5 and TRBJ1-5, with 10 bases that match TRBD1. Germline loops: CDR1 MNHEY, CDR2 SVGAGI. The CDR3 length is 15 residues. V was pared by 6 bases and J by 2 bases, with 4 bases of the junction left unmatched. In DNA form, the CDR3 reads TGTGCCAGCAGCCCCGGGACAGGGGGCAATCAGCCCCAGCATTTT. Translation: CASSPGTGGNQPQHF.

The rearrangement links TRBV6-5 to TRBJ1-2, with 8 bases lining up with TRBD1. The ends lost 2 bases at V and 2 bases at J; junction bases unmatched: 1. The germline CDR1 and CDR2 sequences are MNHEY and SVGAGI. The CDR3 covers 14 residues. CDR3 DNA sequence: TGTGCCAGCAGTTACCGACAGGGGAACTATGGCTACACCTTC. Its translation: CASSYRQGNYGYTF.

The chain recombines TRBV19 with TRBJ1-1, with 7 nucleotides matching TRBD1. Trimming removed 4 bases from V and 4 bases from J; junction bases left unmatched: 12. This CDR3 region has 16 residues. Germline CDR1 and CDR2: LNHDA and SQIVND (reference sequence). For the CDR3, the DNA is TGTGCCAGTAGTACCCCGACAGGGACTTTGAGCACTGAAGCTTTCTTT. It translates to CASSTPTGTLSTEAFF.

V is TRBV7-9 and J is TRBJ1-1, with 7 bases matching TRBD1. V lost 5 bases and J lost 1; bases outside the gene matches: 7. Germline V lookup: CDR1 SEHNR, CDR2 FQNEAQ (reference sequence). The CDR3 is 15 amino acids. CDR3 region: CASSQTTGKNTEAFF. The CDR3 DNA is TGTGCCAGCAGCCAAACGACAGGGAAGAACACTGAAGCTTTCTTT.